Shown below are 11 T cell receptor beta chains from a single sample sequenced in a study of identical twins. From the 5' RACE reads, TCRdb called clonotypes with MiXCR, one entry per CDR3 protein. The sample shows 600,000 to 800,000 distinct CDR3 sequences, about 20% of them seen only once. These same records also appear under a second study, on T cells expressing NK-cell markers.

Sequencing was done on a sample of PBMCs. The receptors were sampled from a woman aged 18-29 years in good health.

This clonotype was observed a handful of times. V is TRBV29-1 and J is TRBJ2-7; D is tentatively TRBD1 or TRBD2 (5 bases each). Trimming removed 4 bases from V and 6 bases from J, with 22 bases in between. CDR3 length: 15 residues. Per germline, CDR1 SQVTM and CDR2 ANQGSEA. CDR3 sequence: CSVGRGTGPSSEQYF. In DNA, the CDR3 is TGCAGCGTTGGTCGGGGAACAGGCCCCTCTAGCGAGCAGTACTTC.

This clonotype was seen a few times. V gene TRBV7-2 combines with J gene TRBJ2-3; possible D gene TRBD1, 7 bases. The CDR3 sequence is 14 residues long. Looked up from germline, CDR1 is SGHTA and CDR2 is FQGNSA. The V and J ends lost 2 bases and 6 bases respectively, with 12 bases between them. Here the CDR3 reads CASSLRRGQDTQYF. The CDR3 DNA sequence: TGTGCCAGCAGCTTAAGGAGGGGGCAGGATACGCAGTATTTT.

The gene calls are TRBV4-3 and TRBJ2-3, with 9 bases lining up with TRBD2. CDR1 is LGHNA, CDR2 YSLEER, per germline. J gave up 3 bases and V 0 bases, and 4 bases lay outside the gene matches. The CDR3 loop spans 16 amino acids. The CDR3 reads CASSQEGSGRTDTQYF. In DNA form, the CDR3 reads TGCGCCAGCAGCCAAGAGGGTAGCGGGAGAACAGATACGCAGTATTTT.

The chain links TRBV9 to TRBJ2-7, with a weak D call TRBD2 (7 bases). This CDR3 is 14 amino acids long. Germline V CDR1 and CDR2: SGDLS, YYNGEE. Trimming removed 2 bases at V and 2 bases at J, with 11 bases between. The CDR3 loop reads CASSVAGAAYEQYF. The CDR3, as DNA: TGTGCCAGCAGCGTTGCGGGGGCCGCCTACGAGCAGTACTTC. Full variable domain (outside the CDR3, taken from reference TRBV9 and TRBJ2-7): DSGVTQTPKHLITATGQRVTLRCSPRSGDLSVYWYQQSLDQGLQFLIQYYNGEERAKGNILERFSAQQFPDLHSELNLSSLELGDSALYFCASSVAGAAYEQYFGPGTRLTVT.

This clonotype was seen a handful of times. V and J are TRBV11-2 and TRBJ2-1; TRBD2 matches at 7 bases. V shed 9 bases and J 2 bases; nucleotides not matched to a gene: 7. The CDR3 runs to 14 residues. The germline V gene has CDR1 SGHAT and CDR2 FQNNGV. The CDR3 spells CASWGGETYNEQFF. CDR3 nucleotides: TGTGCCAGTTGGGGGGGGGAGACCTACAATGAGCAGTTCTTC.

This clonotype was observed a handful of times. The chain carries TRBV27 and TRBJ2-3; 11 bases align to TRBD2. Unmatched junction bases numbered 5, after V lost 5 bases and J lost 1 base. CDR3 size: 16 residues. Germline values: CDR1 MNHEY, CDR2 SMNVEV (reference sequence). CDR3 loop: CASSLPGLAGTDTQYF. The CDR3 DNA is TGTGCCAGCAGTCTCCCGGGACTAGCGGGCACAGATACGCAGTATTTT.

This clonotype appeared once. In nucleotides, the CDR3 is TGTGCCAGCAGCTTATCACCAGCGAGGAATGAGCAGTTCTTC. Protein product: CASSLSPARNEQFF. The J gene is TRBJ2-1, the V gene TRBV7-9; the D is unclear. CDR3 length equals 14 residues. The ends were cut back, 2 bases at V and 7 bases at J, with 12 bases in the middle. Per the germline V gene, CDR1 is SEHNR and CDR2 is FQNEAQ (reference sequence).

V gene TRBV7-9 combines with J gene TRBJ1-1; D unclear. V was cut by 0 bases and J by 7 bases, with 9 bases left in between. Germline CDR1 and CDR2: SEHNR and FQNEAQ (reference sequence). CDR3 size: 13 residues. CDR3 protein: CASSLAFGDEAFF. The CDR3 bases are TGTGCCAGCAGCTTAGCATTTGGGGATGAAGCTTTCTTT.

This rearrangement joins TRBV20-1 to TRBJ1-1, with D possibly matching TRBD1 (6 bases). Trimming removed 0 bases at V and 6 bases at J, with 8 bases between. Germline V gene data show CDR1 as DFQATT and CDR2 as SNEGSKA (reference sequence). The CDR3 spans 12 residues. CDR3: CSARDGGPEAFF. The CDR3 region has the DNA TGCAGTGCTAGAGATGGGGGGCCTGAAGCTTTCTTT.

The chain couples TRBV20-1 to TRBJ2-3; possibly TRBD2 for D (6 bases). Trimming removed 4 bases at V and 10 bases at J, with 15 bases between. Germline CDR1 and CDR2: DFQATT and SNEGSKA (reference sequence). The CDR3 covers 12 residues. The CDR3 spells CSANRLVLAQYF. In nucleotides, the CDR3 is TGCAGTGCTAATAGACTAGTTCTGGCGCAGTATTTT.

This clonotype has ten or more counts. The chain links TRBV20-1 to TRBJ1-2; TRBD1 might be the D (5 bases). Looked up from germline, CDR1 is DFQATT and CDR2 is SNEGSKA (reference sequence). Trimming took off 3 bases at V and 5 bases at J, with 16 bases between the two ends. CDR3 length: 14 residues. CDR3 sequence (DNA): TGCAGTGCTAGGGGGGGGAGAAGAGAATATGGCTACACCTTC. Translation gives CSARGGRREYGYTF.